The TCR beta chain described here comes from a study of T cells in Graves' hyperthyroidism and ophthalmopathy. The germline V gene encodes CDR1 LGHNA and CDR2 YNFKEQ. The CDR3 runs 16 residues. Trimming left V 2 bases short and J 7 bases short, with 15 bases between. TCR beta CDR3 sequences were amplified from RNA transcripts. With the HTBI primer set, the TCR CDR3 went through a first round of RT-PCR. TCRdb itself ran the multiplex PCR reads through MiXCR, one entry per CDR3 protein. Of approximately 350,000 distinct CDR3 sequences in the sample, about 16% were seen once. The sample taken for sequencing was blood. This clonotype was sampled from an older woman with Graves' ophthalmopathy. The rearrangement joins TRBV4-2 to TRBJ1-6; D not resolved. This CDR3 reads CASSQRGSTGNSPLHF. CDR3 DNA: TGTGCCAGCAGCCAAAGAGGCTCGACCGGGAATTCACCCCTCCACTTT.